The 26 T cell receptor beta chains in this list originate from one sample, sequenced in a study of human T cells and chemical hapten exposure. TCRdb ran MiXCR on the RACE reads and lists one entry per CDR3 protein. The sample consists of 95,000 to 150,000 distinct CDR3 sequences, roughly 13% of them appearing once. The time point here: patch test 1, 2 weeks after DPC sensitization. Documented treatment: therapeutic diphenylcyclopropenone sensitization with weekly scalp DPC. The sample in question was whole blood, obtained in connection with sensitization to the hapten diphenylcyclopropenone (DPC). These receptors all come from a man younger than 35 with alopecia areata. Some clones in this sample may be carry-over from other donors' samples.

This clonotype occurred a few times. In DNA, the CDR3 is TGTGCCAGCAGCCGGGGGGCTCAGGAAAAACTGTTTTTT. It translates to CASSRGAQEKLFF. The V and J genes are TRBV4-2 and TRBJ1-4; maybe TRBD1 (6 bases). The CDR3 runs to 13 residues. The V gene's germline CDR1 is LGHNA and CDR2 YNFKEQ. Trimming pared 4 bases from V and 8 bases from J, leaving 11 bases between.

The genes are TRBV10-3 and TRBJ1-2; TRBD1 agrees at 9 bases. CDR3 length: 13 residues. V was clipped by 8 bases and J by 6 bases; unmatched bases: 7. Looked up from germline, CDR1 is ENHRY and CDR2 is SYGVKD. Written as DNA, the CDR3 is TGTGCCATCGGCCCGGGACAGGGTGATGGCTACACCTTC. It translates to CAIGPGQGDGYTF.

J is TRBJ1-1 and V is TRBV29-1, with D perhaps matching TRBD1 (5 bases). Germline V CDR1 and CDR2: SQVTM, ANQGSEA. Trimming stripped 4 bases from V and 2 bases from J, with 11 bases between. This CDR3 comprises 13 residues. In nucleotides, the CDR3 is TGCAGCGTTGTCGGGGCATACAACACTGAAGCTTTCTTT. This sequence encodes CSVVGAYNTEAFF.

This clonotype has a handful of counts. The genes are TRBV7-2 and TRBJ2-1, with D possibly TRBD2 on 6 matching bases. The V gene's germline CDR1 is SGHTA and CDR2 FQGNSA. The CDR3 is 15 residues long. Trimming stripped 6 bases from V and 2 bases from J, with 14 bases between. CDR3 amino acids: CASSLVWGAYNEQFF. DNA of the CDR3: TGTGCCAGCAGTCTTGTTTGGGGGGCCTACAATGAGCAGTTCTTC.

The chain has TRBV14 and TRBJ2-6; no reliable D call. Germline CDR1 SGHDN, CDR2 FVKESK. Trimming left V 1 base short and J 0 bases short, with 10 bases between. The CDR3 sequence is 17 residues long. The CDR3 DNA sequence: TGTGCCAGCAGCCAAGTAACACTCACCTCTGGGGCCAACGTCCTGACTTTC. It translates to CASSQVTLTSGANVLTF.

The CDR3 DNA follows: TGTGCCAGCAGCCACACCGGGACAGGGATGGGCGAGCAGTACGTC. It specifies CASSHTGTGMGEQYV. The V gene is TRBV6-1, the J gene TRBJ2-7; 9 positions agree with TRBD1. The CDR3 spans 15 residues. Trimming took 6 bases from V and 6 from J; bases not matched to a gene: 12. Germline V lookup: CDR1 MNHNS, CDR2 SASEGT.

This clonotype was seen a handful of times. For the CDR3, the DNA is TGTGCCATCAGCAATGGACAGCCGGGGGTCAATCAGCCCCAGCATTTT. Its translation is CAISNGQPGVNQPQHF. V usage is TRBV10-3 and J usage is TRBJ1-5; D perhaps matches TRBD1 (6 bases). Germline-derived CDR1 and CDR2 are ENHRY and SYGVKD. The CDR3 is 16 amino acids. Deletions cut 6 bases from V and 3 bases from J, with 18 bases between.

This sequence joins TRBV15 and TRBJ1-5; no definite D call. V was cut by 5 bases and J by 2 bases, with 13 bases left in between. This CDR3 is 15 amino acids long. Germline V gene data show CDR1 as LNHNV and CDR2 as YYDKDF (reference sequence). The CDR3, as DNA: TGTGCCACCAGCTTGTCCCGAGTCGGCAATCAGCCCCAGCATTTT. Amino acid sequence: CATSLSRVGNQPQHF.

The table lists this clonotype with a few counts. The V gene is TRBV19, the J gene TRBJ1-1; 8 nucleotides align to TRBD1. Germline CDR1 LNHDA, CDR2 SQIVND (reference sequence). The trim removed 0 bases at V and 5 bases at J, leaving 17 bases unmatched. CDR3 length: 19 amino acids. CDR3 DNA: TGTGCCAGTAGTATAGAGCTGAGAGGACAGGGATCGGTCCGTACTGAAGCTTTCTTT. As protein: CASSIELRGQGSVRTEAFF.

Concerning this clonotype itself: Germline is not matched at one junction end, which may reflect a read error. The V and J genes are TRBV20-1 and TRBJ1-1; D is unresolved. CDR3 length equals 13 residues. The V gene's germline CDR1 is DFQATT and CDR2 SNEGSKA (reference sequence). CDR3 bases: TGCAGTGCTAGACCCAGACTGAACACTGAAGATTTCTTT. Its protein product is CSARPRLNTEDFF.

This clonotype showed up many times. This chain joins TRBV6-2 or TRBV6-3 and TRBJ1-5; no clear D gene. Trimming cost V 8 bases and J 0 bases, with 8 bases left between them. This CDR3 is 13 amino acids long. Germline V gives CDR1 MNHEY, CDR2 SVGEGT. CDR3 loop: CASDGYSNQPQHF. In nucleotides, the CDR3 is TGTGCCAGCGACGGATATAGCAATCAGCCCCAGCATTTT.

The V gene is TRBV24-1, the J gene TRBJ1-2, with D perhaps TRBD1 (5 bases). V shed 7 bases and J shed 3 bases, with 14 bases lying between them. The CDR3 sequence is 14 residues long. Germline-derived CDR1 and CDR2 are KGHDR and SFDVKD. The CDR3 loop is CATRSKGEDYGYTF. The CDR3 bases are TGTGCCACCAGATCAAAAGGGGAAGACTATGGCTACACCTTC.

This rearrangement joins TRBV7-2 to TRBJ1-6, with 7 nucleotides matching TRBD1. The J segment lost 7 bases and the V segment lost 0 bases, leaving 3 bases of the junction unmatched. In germline, CDR1 is SGHTA, CDR2 FQGNSA. The CDR3 loop spans 15 amino acids. CDR3 coding DNA: TGTGCCAGCAGCTTAGCGAGAGGGGGCAATTCACCCCTCCACTTT. This codes for CASSLARGGNSPLHF.

In this sample, this clonotype turned up once. The chain couples TRBV12-3 or TRBV12-4 to TRBJ1-1; TRBD1 is a possible D gene (6 bases). This CDR3 has 14 amino acids. The V gene lost 4 bases and the J gene lost 5 bases, with 14 bases spanning the gap. CDR3: CASSSSLQGTEAFF. The CDR3 nucleotides read TGTGCCAGCAGTTCGAGCCTACAGGGTACTGAAGCTTTCTTT.

The rearrangement joins TRBV10-3 to TRBJ2-3, with 7 bases matching TRBD1. CDR3 length: 15 residues. Per the germline V gene, CDR1 is ENHRY and CDR2 is SYGVKD. The V segment lost 4 bases and the J segment 2 bases; nucleotides outside the gene matches: 6. The CDR3 sequence is CAISARDSLTDTQYF. For the CDR3, the DNA is TGTGCCATCAGTGCCCGGGACAGCCTCACAGATACGCAGTATTTT.

This clonotype was observed a few times. The chain recombines TRBV11-2 with TRBJ1-2, with 7 nucleotides matching TRBD1. The germline V gene has CDR1 SGHAT and CDR2 FQNNGV. The CDR3 is 17 residues long. The ends lost 5 bases at V and 5 bases at J; junction bases unmatched: 17. Written as DNA, the CDR3 is TGTGCCAGCAGCGCGAGGGGGCGCCTATATCTTCCTTATGGCTACACCTTC. Encoded protein: CASSARGRLYLPYGYTF.

J is TRBJ1-2 and V is TRBV7-9; tentative D call: TRBD1 (5 bases). This CDR3 contains 14 residues. V lost 6 bases to trimming and J lost 3 bases, with 14 bases between them. CDR1 SEHNR and CDR2 FQNEAQ come from the germline V gene (reference sequence). The CDR3 protein is CASSFSGTHYGYTF. CDR3 bases: TGTGCCAGCAGTTTTTCCGGGACCCACTATGGCTACACCTTC.

The table lists this clonotype with many counts. V and J are TRBV7-9 and TRBJ2-4, with D uncertain. This CDR3 has 15 amino acids. V dropped 0 bases and J dropped 0 bases, with 6 bases sitting between them. Germline V lookup: CDR1 SEHNR, CDR2 FQNEAQ (reference sequence). CDR3 in amino acids: CASSLATGAKNIQYF. CDR3 coding DNA: TGTGCCAGCAGCTTAGCTACGGGAGCCAAAAACATTCAGTACTTC.

The chain carries TRBV3-1 and TRBJ2-5; D is undetermined. Trimming pared 5 bases from V and 5 bases from J, leaving 6 bases between. This CDR3 is 11 amino acids long. Germline CDR1 is LGHDT and CDR2 is YNNKEL (reference sequence). The CDR3 is CASSALETQYF. As DNA, the CDR3 is TGTGCCAGCAGCGCATTGGAGACCCAGTACTTC.

The table lists this clonotype with a few counts. The chain carries TRBV10-3 and TRBJ2-7, with 8 bases matching TRBD1. Germline assignment: CDR1 ENHRY and CDR2 SYGVKD. CDR3 length: 12 amino acids. With 2 bases clipped from V and 7 bases from J, the junction kept 1 base outside the gene matches. CDR3 DNA sequence: TGTGCCATCAGTGAGACAGGGGGTGAGCAGTACGTC. It translates to CAISETGGEQYV.

V and J are TRBV20-1 and TRBJ1-1; D call uncertain. Trimming shortened V by 0 bases and J by 6 bases, and 8 bases separated the two germline ends. Germline V CDR1 and CDR2: DFQATT, SNEGSKA (reference sequence). The CDR3 has 12 residues. For the CDR3, the DNA is TGCAGTGCTAGAGATACGGAGGCTGAAGCTTTCTTT. Its translation is CSARDTEAEAFF.

This clonotype was observed a handful of times. The V and J genes are TRBV24-1 and TRBJ2-1, with 12 bases matching TRBD1. The J segment lost 7 bases and the V segment lost 9 bases, leaving 3 bases of the junction unmatched. Per germline, CDR1 KGHDR and CDR2 SFDVKD. This CDR3 contains 13 residues. The CDR3 DNA reads TGTGCCACCGGGACAGGGGGCTTGAATGAGCAGTTCTTC. It translates to CATGTGGLNEQFF.

This clonotype was counted only a few times. The chain links TRBV4-3 to TRBJ1-5; the D is unclear. Looked up from germline, CDR1 is LGHNA and CDR2 is YSLEER. The CDR3 runs to 15 residues. The V gene lost 6 bases and the J gene lost 6 bases, with 18 bases spanning the gap. Here the CDR3 reads CASSPSQGMGQPQHF. CDR3 DNA: TGCGCCAGCAGTCCCAGTCAAGGGATGGGTCAGCCCCAGCATTTT.

V usage is TRBV11-2 and J usage is TRBJ2-5, with TRBD1 matching 7 bases. Looked up from germline, CDR1 is SGHAT and CDR2 is FQNNGV. V shed 3 bases and J 2 bases; nucleotides not matched to a gene: 3. The CDR3 has 14 residues. As DNA, the CDR3 is TGTGCCAGCAGCTTCTCCAGGGGGCAAGAGACCCAGTACTTC. Translating gives CASSFSRGQETQYF. Full variable domain (missing parts from reference TRBV11-2 and TRBJ2-5): EAGVAQSPRYKIIEKRQSVAFWCNPISGHATLYWYQQILGQGPKLLIQFQNNGVVDDSQLPKDRFSAERLKGVDSTLKIQPAKLEDSAVYLCASSFSRGQETQYFGPGTRLLVL.

This clonotype was detected many times. This chain joins TRBV7-3 and TRBJ1-3; the D is unclear. Between the trimmed V and J ends, which lost 5 bases and 0 bases, there was a span of 11 bases. CDR3 length: 15 residues. The germline CDR1 and CDR2 sequences are SGHTA and FQGTGA. CDR3 protein: CASSPGRNSGNTIYF. As DNA, the CDR3 is TGTGCCAGCAGCCCAGGACGGAACTCTGGAAACACCATATATTTT.

A few counts support this clonotype. The V and J genes are TRBV13 and TRBJ2-5; 9 bases fit TRBD1. Germline CDR1 PRHDT, CDR2 FYEKMQ (reference sequence). J gave up 4 bases and V 5 bases, and 5 bases lay outside the gene matches. The CDR3 totals 14 residues. CDR3: CASSPRDRVETQYF. CDR3 nucleotide sequence: TGTGCCAGCAGCCCCCGGGACAGGGTAGAGACCCAGTACTTC.